The present T cell receptor (beta chain) was sequenced within a study of OX40 agonist ivuxolimab in advanced cancers. About the full investigation: The costimulatory receptor OX40 (CD134) was targeted by ivuxolimab, a fully human IgG2 agonistic monoclonal antibody. The dose-escalation cohort was about 83% male with a mean age of 60 years, ranging from about 23 to 85. Patients were allowed to have had prior anti-PD-1, anti-PD-L1 or anti-CTLA-4 therapy, and 40% of the dose-escalation patients had previously received checkpoint inhibitors. The paper describes the monotherapy dose-escalation part (N of about 52 patients) of the phase I trial of ivuxolimab. Intravenous ivuxolimab was administered to patients every 2 weeks at six dose levels: 0.01, 0.1, 0.3, 1.5, 3 and 10 mg/kg. Among the roughly 54 dose-escalation patients, about 20 had hepatocellular carcinoma, about 15 melanoma, 9 renal cell carcinoma and 9 head and neck cancer. Partial responses were achieved by three dose-escalation patients, of whom one had hepatocellular carcinoma and two had cutaneous melanoma. Peripheral TCRbeta sequencing aimed to test whether ivuxolimab altered TCR sequence diversity and caused clonal T-cell expansion. General findings and caveats noted by the study authors: The antigen specificity of the clonally expanded peripheral T cells was not determined. In partial responders in the 0.1-3.0 mg/kg groups, normalized peripheral clonal expansion was found to be among the lowest, especially among CD8+ T cells. Low levels of normalized T-cell clonal expansion were also seen in some patients who did not respond. At doses of 0.1 to 3.0 mg/kg, clonal expansion of both CD4+ and CD8+ T cells in blood was seen between baseline and week 6. After ivuxolimab, more expanded clones were found on average in CD8+ T cells than in CD4+ T cells.

The trial excluded patients who had a history of autoimmune disease or who were on systemic immunosuppression. In every dose cohort, peripheral blood was drawn for TCR sequencing at baseline, cycle 4 day 1, and cycle 7 day 1. The samples were drawn from a first-in-human, open-label, multicenter phase I dose-escalation trial of ivuxolimab. The trial enrolled adults with locally advanced or metastatic head and neck squamous cell, hepatocellular, melanoma or renal cell carcinoma. Before TCR sequencing, CD4+ and CD8+ T cells were separately sorted from peripheral blood. V and J are trimmed by 8 bases and 0 bases, and the gene matches miss 5 bases of the junction. Including cysteine and phenylalanine, the CDR3 has 16 amino acids. Only CDR3 DNA is held: 48 bases, read in frame from base 1. The germline V gene yields SGHVS for CDR1 and FQNEAQ for CDR2. About this clone: No antigen is known for it. Qualities for individual bases were not recorded, and no much larger clone is one base off.

Genomic DNA was isolated from the sorted cells so that the TCRbeta CDR3 region could be sequenced. The immunoSEQ Assay was used for sequencing of TCRbeta CDR3 regions. TCRdb re-hosts the immuneACCESS table, in-frame sequences only. Its copies lack some clones; in the studies checked, an unresolved V gene accounts for under half of them, and the cause for the rest is not known. A total of over 55,000 clones appear in this sample, 80% to 85% of them only once. The top ten constitute around 0.73% of the sample. The rearrangement combines TRBV7-8 with TRBJ2-3, and 13 junction bases match TRBD2. Source: CD4+ or CD8+ T cells sorted from blood, taken in a trial of the OX40 agonist ivuxolimab. This TCR came from an adult with an advanced solid tumor such as melanoma, head and neck, liver or kidney cancer. The encoded CDR3 is CASGTSGGGSTDTQYF. The DNA sequence is given as TGTGCCAGCGGTACTAGCGGGGGGGGGAGCACAGATACGCAGTATTTT. Supplemented by the reference TRBV7-8 and TRBJ2-3 proteins around the CDR3, the complete variable domain is GAGVSQSPRYKVAKRGQDVALRCDPISGHVSLFWYQQALGQGPEFLTYFQNEAQLDKSGLPSDRFFAERPEGSVSTLKIQRTQQEDSAVYLCASGTSGGGSTDTQYFGPGTRLTVL.